Described below is a single T cell receptor (beta chain) sequence and its context. These data originate in a study of shared T cell receptors in the human thymus. The assay was immunoSEQ multiplex PCR, and TCRdb's table has in-frame clones only and misses some. The sample yields roughly 550,000 clones, approximately 80% seen once. The CDR3 has 14 amino acids. The V gene's germline CDR1 is SGDLS and CDR2 YYNGEE. V lost 0 bases, J lost 8 bases, and 14 bases lay in between. This sample was shared with a second study, whose subject was human thymus T cells. This second study notes: Thymus was obtained from resections taken during corrective heart surgery.

This chain uses TRBV9 with TRBJ1-2, with D possibly matching TRBD1 (5 bases). The clonotype originates from a boy younger than two with a congenital heart defect. The material sequenced was thymocytes. The chain's CDR3 is CASSVEVGGWGYTF. CDR3 DNA: TGTGCCAGCAGCGTAGAGGTCGGGGGATGGGGCTACACCTTC.